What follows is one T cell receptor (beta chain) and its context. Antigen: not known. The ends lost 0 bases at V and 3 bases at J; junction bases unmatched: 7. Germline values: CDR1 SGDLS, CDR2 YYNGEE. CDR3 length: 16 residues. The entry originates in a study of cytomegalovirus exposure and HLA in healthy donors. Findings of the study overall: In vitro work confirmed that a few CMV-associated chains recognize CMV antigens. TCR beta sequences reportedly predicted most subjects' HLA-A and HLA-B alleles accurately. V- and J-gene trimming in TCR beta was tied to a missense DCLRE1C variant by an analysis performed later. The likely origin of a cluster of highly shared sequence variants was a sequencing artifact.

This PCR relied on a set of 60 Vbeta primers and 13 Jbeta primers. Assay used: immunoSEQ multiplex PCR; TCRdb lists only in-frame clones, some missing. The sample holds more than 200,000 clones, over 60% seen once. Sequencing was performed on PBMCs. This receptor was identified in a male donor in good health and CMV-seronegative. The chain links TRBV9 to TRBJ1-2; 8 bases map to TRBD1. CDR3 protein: CASSVVVAGGYYGYTF. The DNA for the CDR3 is TGTGCCAGCAGCGTAGTGGTTGCAGGGGGCTACTATGGCTACACCTTC.